This T cell receptor (beta chain) was found in a study of control samples from healthy donors and cancer patients. Using immunoSEQ multiplex PCR, the repertoire was profiled, and TCRdb retains in-frame clones only, with some absent. The sample gives 140,000 or so clones, roughly 94% of which show up once; 11% to 15% is in the top ten. The CDR3 extends over 18 amino acids. Germline V lookup: CDR1 MGHRA, CDR2 YSYEKL. V shed 1 base and J shed 0 bases, with 17 bases lying between them. The TCR sequence derives from a man in his 60s with colorectal cancer. Sequencing was done on a sample of PBMCs. J is TRBJ2-3 and V is TRBV4-1; TRBD1 is a possible D gene (6 bases). CDR3 DNA: TGCGCCAGCAGCCAAGTGGACAGACCCACTTCTAGCACAGATACGCAGTATTTT. Translating it yields CASSQVDRPTSSTDTQYF.